Shown below are 25 T cell receptor beta chains from a single sample sequenced in a study of T cells in Graves' hyperthyroidism and ophthalmopathy. What was amplified from RNA transcripts were TCR beta CDR3 regions. Carried out on the TCR CDR3, a first-round RT-PCR used the HTBI primer set. TCRdb itself ran the multiplex PCR reads through MiXCR, one entry per CDR3 protein. In the table there are some 560,000 distinct CDR3 sequences, about 15% of which are singletons. Sequencing input: blood. The receptors originated from a woman aged 30 to 39 with Graves' hyperthyroidism.

This clonotype was detected only a few times. The chain carries TRBV6-1 and TRBJ2-7; a possible D gene is TRBD2 (5 bases). CDR3 length: 13 amino acids. Trimming took 5 bases from V and 1 from J, leaving 9 bases between them. Germline CDR1 MNHNS, CDR2 SASEGT. The CDR3 loop is CASSKPGSYEQYF. CDR3 sequence (DNA): TGTGCCAGCAGTAAACCGGGGTCCTACGAGCAGTACTTC.

The V and J genes are TRBV29-1 and TRBJ2-3; 8 bases line up with TRBD1. This CDR3 region has 14 residues. Germline CDR1 SQVTM, CDR2 ANQGSEA. J was trimmed by 4 bases and V by 3 bases; bases with no gene match: 6. CDR3 amino acids: CSVDHRGSADTQYF. CDR3 DNA sequence: TGCAGCGTTGATCACAGGGGGAGCGCAGATACGCAGTATTTT.

This clonotype was seen more than once but under ten times. The V gene is TRBV4-3, the J gene TRBJ2-1; 14 nucleotides align to TRBD2. Germline CDR1 LGHNA, CDR2 YSLEER. V lost 3 bases, J lost 7 bases, and 11 bases stayed unmatched. CDR3 size: 18 residues. The DNA for the CDR3 is TGCGCCAGCAGCCACGGGTTGGGACTAGCGGGAGCGGGGAATGAGCAGTTCTTC. Protein product: CASSHGLGLAGAGNEQFF.

The chain has TRBV29-1 and TRBJ2-6; tentative D call: TRBD2 (5 bases). This CDR3 has 19 amino acids. Trimming took off 2 bases at V and 2 bases at J, with 22 bases between the two ends. CDR1 and CDR2 from the germline V gene are SQVTM and ANQGSEA. CDR3 residues: CSVETHLETGMAGANVLTF. The CDR3 bases are TGCAGCGTTGAAACTCACTTAGAGACGGGAATGGCTGGGGCCAACGTCCTGACTTTC.

J is TRBJ1-1 and V is TRBV7-9; TRBD1 matches at 9 bases. J gave up 3 bases and V 4 bases, and 3 bases lay outside the gene matches. The CDR3 contains 14 residues. Germline values: CDR1 SEHNR, CDR2 FQNEAQ (reference sequence). CDR3 DNA sequence: TGTGCCAGCAGCTCACGGACAGGGGACACTGAAGCTTTCTTT. This translates into CASSSRTGDTEAFF.

In this sample, this clonotype turned up many times. V and J are TRBV7-3 and TRBJ2-1, with TRBD2 matching 9 bases. Germline V gene sequence: CDR1 SGHTA, CDR2 FQGTGA. V lost 5 bases, J lost 5 bases, and 4 bases stayed unmatched. The CDR3 length is 14 residues. Written as DNA, the CDR3 is TGTGCCAGCAGCCTGCTAGCGGGAAACAATGAGCAGTTCTTC. It codes for CASSLLAGNNEQFF.

This clonotype was seen a handful of times. The chain links TRBV20-1 to TRBJ1-6; D not certain. The CDR3 has 14 amino acids. V lost 5 bases to trimming and J lost 7 bases, with 15 bases between them. The V gene's germline CDR1 is DFQATT and CDR2 SNEGSKA (reference sequence). The CDR3 sequence: CSAGRAQLNSPLHF. CDR3 DNA sequence: TGCAGTGCTGGCCGGGCCCAACTAAATTCACCCCTCCACTTT.

This clonotype was recorded at least ten times. This chain uses TRBV7-8 with TRBJ2-1; 11 nucleotides agree with TRBD2. Looked up from germline, CDR1 is SGHVS and CDR2 is FQNEAQ. This CDR3 has 16 amino acids. Unmatched junction bases numbered 8, after V lost 5 bases and J lost 5 bases. The CDR3 reads CASSKKPGLADNEQFF. For the CDR3, the DNA is TGTGCCAGCAGCAAGAAGCCGGGACTAGCGGACAATGAGCAGTTCTTC.

This clonotype has at least ten counts. The rearrangement joins TRBV6-1 to TRBJ2-1; 8 nucleotides align to TRBD1. The V and J ends lost 9 bases and 8 bases, in that order; junction bases with no gene match: 9. The CDR3 length is 13 residues. CDR1 is MNHNS, CDR2 SASEGT, per germline. CDR3 region: CASQDRVADEQFF. The CDR3 DNA is TGTGCCAGTCAGGACAGGGTAGCGGATGAGCAGTTCTTC.

This clonotype was counted many times. The rearrangement links TRBV7-3 to TRBJ1-5; D may be TRBD1 (5 bases). This CDR3 has 15 residues. The germline CDR1 and CDR2 sequences are SGHTA and FQGTGA. Deletions cut 5 bases from V and 0 bases from J, with 11 bases between. The CDR3 DNA sequence: TGTGCCAGCAGCCTGCCGGGACGTAGCAATCAGCCCCAGCATTTT. Its protein is CASSLPGRSNQPQHF.

The chain is built from TRBV12-3 or TRBV12-4 and TRBJ2-1; TRBD2 aligns across 7 bases. This CDR3 is 16 amino acids long. With 7 bases clipped from V and 6 bases from J, the junction kept 15 bases outside the gene matches. The CDR3 sequence is CASTVLLGLVGNEQFF. The CDR3 DNA is TGTGCCAGCACTGTACTCCTAGGACTAGTAGGCAATGAGCAGTTCTTC.

The table lists this clonotype with many counts. The chain has TRBV28 and TRBJ1-4; D perhaps matches TRBD1 (6 bases). Trimming removed 3 bases from V and 8 bases from J, with 13 bases in between. This CDR3 contains 14 residues. Looked up from germline, CDR1 is MDHEN and CDR2 is SYDVKM. The CDR3 sequence is CASSFRGTGEKLFF. The CDR3 DNA sequence: TGTGCCAGCAGTTTCAGGGGTACTGGCGAAAAACTGTTTTTT.

The V and J genes are TRBV12-3 or TRBV12-4 and TRBJ2-1; TRBD2 agrees at 15 bases. The CDR3 covers 16 residues. V shed 5 bases, J shed 7 bases, and the junction held 6 bases outside the gene matches. The CDR3 bases are TGTGCCAGCAGTACTCGGACTAGCGGGAGGGCGAATGAGCAGTTCTTC. Protein sequence: CASSTRTSGRANEQFF.

This clonotype turned up a few times. A much larger clone sits a single nucleotide away, making a read error possible. The chain joins TRBV28 to TRBJ2-7, with 9 bases aligning to TRBD2. Germline CDR1 and CDR2: MDHEN and SYDVKM. CDR3 length: 15 amino acids. Trimming removed 6 bases from V and 0 bases from J; junction bases left unmatched: 6. The CDR3 nucleotides read TGTGCCAGCAGCTGTCTAGCGGGGAGCTCCTACGAGCAGTACTTC. Translated: CASSCLAGSSYEQYF.

The chain joins TRBV20-1 to TRBJ2-2; 7 positions match TRBD2. The CDR3 consists of 16 residues. J lost 3 bases, V lost 5 bases, and 12 bases had no gene match. The germline V gene has CDR1 DFQATT and CDR2 SNEGSKA (reference sequence). The CDR3 coding sequence is TGCAGTGCTCCCGACACGAGGGAGGGCGACACCGGGGAGCTGTTTTTT. Translation: CSAPDTREGDTGELFF.

A remark on this clonotype: At one boundary the junction diverges from the germline segment, which might be a read error. The chain joins TRBV6-9 to TRBJ2-3; 7 bases are shared with TRBD1. This CDR3 has 16 residues. CDR1 and CDR2 from the germline V gene are MNHGY and SVAAGI. The CDR3 bases are TGCGCCGGCAGTGCCGGGGACAGAGTTAGCACAGATACGCAGTATTTT. Encoded protein: CAGSAGDRVSTDTQYF.

The V call is TRBV20-1, the J call TRBJ1-6; D is undetermined. The CDR3 is 15 residues long. Trimming took off 3 bases at V and 0 bases at J, with 9 bases between the two ends. The germline gives CDR1 DFQATT, CDR2 SNEGSKA (reference sequence). DNA for the CDR3: TGCAGTGCTAGCACGGGGAGCTCCTATAATTCACCCCTCCACTTT. Residues: CSASTGSSYNSPLHF.

This clonotype was picked up a small number of times. This chain links TRBV6-1 with TRBJ2-7; 7 nucleotides agree with TRBD2. V gave up 5 bases and J gave up 6 bases; unmatched junction bases: 10. There are 14 residues in the CDR3. Germline values: CDR1 MNHNS, CDR2 SASEGT. The CDR3 DNA reads TGTGCCAGCAGTTACGCGGGGGATAGTCTCGAGCAGTACTTC. Its translation: CASSYAGDSLEQYF.

This clonotype was seen a few times. V gene TRBV29-1 combines with J gene TRBJ2-1, with 12 bases that match TRBD2. The CDR3 is 15 residues long. V was pared by 8 bases and J by 8 bases, with 13 bases of the junction left unmatched. Germline CDR1 is SQVTM and CDR2 is ANQGSEA. CDR3 coding DNA: TGCAGCACCCTATGGGCCCTAGCGGGAGGGGATGAGCAGTTCTTC. As protein: CSTLWALAGGDEQFF.

This clonotype was detected ten times or more. The chain recombines TRBV7-9 with TRBJ1-1; TRBD1 matches 8 bases. This CDR3 contains 15 residues. V trimming: 5 bases; J trimming: 4 bases; junction bases outside the gene matches: 9. Germline values: CDR1 SEHNR, CDR2 FQNEAQ (reference sequence). For the CDR3, the DNA is TGTGCCAGCAGCCATTCGGACAGGGAGATCACTGAAGCTTTCTTT. Translation: CASSHSDREITEAFF.

This clonotype occurred many times. This chain uses TRBV5-5 with TRBJ2-7; D gene unclear. Germline V lookup: CDR1 SGHKS, CDR2 YYEKEE (reference sequence). The V end lost 6 bases, the J end lost 4 bases, and 11 bases lay between the germline ends. There are 12 residues in the CDR3. In DNA, the CDR3 is TGTGCCAGCACCGGCCAAGGGTACGAGCAGTACTTC. Translated: CASTGQGYEQYF.

The chain has TRBV12-3 or TRBV12-4 and TRBJ1-2; D remains ambiguous. The CDR3 length is 14 residues. The V end lost 3 bases, the J end lost 1 base, and 9 bases lay between the germline ends. The CDR3: CASSFGQVNYGYTF. The DNA for the CDR3 is TGTGCCAGCAGTTTCGGGCAGGTTAACTATGGCTACACCTTC.

Worth noting for this clonotype: Being one base from a much bigger clone, this may be a read error. This chain uses TRBV7-3 with TRBJ2-3; no definite D call. CDR1 and CDR2 from the germline V gene are SGHTA and FQGTGA. The CDR3 runs to 13 residues. CDR3 DNA sequence: TGTGCCAGCAGCTTCTTGACGGCAGATGCGCAGTATTTT. It codes for CASSFLTADAQYF.

Concerning this clonotype itself: A read error may explain this, as a much larger clone is one base away. The chain couples TRBV10-3 to TRBJ1-5; TRBD1 matches 9 bases. The ends lost 4 bases at V and 5 bases at J; junction bases unmatched: 6. CDR3 length: 15 residues. Germline V gene data show CDR1 as ENHRY and CDR2 as SYGVKD. CDR3 nucleotide sequence: TGTGCCATCAGTGCCAACAGGGGGCTGGATCAGCCCCAGCATTTT. As protein: CAISANRGLDQPQHF.

This clonotype was detected ten times or more. The chain combines TRBV28 with TRBJ2-7; D may be TRBD2 (5 bases). The germline V gene has CDR1 MDHEN and CDR2 SYDVKM. This CDR3 has 14 amino acids. The V end lost 7 bases, the J end lost 6 bases, and 19 bases lay between the germline ends. CDR3 residues: CASTTLEAFPEQYF. DNA of the CDR3: TGTGCCAGCACCACACTAGAAGCCTTCCCCGAGCAGTACTTC.